This T cell receptor (beta chain) was profiled in a study of T cell changes during pregnancy in multiple sclerosis. This CDR3 contains 14 residues. Germline CDR1 reads SGHRS; CDR2 reads YFSETQ. The trim removed 4 bases at V and 5 bases at J, leaving 6 bases unmatched. Assay used: immunoSEQ multiplex PCR; TCRdb lists only in-frame clones, some missing. The table includes about 66,000 clones, over 75% detected once. This sequence joins TRBV5-1 and TRBJ2-7; 10 positions match TRBD1. This receptor was taken from a female donor with multiple sclerosis, enrolled in a pregnancy study. The specimen was CD8+ T cells from peripheral blood mononuclear cells, collected before pregnancy. The CDR3 here is CASSGGTGADEQYF. The CDR3 region has the DNA TGCGCCAGCAGCGGTGGGACAGGGGCCGACGAGCAGTACTTC.